This is a list of T cell receptor beta chains from one sample in a study of T cell clones after liver transplantation. Sequencing used immunoSEQ multiplex PCR; TCRdb keeps in-frame clones, though not all of them. This sample has 31,000 or so clones, with around 94% found just once. The sequencing used CD8+ T cells from blood, collected 12 months after liver transplant. The receptor set was obtained from a human patient who received a liver transplant. Some of the T cells might come from the graft donor. CDR3s include the opening cysteine and the closing phenylalanine or tryptophan. Each record gives: J gene, clone size, D gene, V gene, CDR3 DNA, CDR3 protein. A D gene is named only where the DNA matches it firmly. Only some rows state a clone size, as once, few, many or a class for expanded clones.

J: TRBJ2-5
size: -
D: -
V: TRBV13
DNA: TGTGCCAGCAGCTTAGGTGGATTAGTCCAAGAGACCCAGTACTTC
CDR3: CASSLGGLVQETQYF

J: TRBJ2-1
size: -
D: -
V: TRBV2
DNA: TGTGCCAGCAAACACCGGGACATAAATGAGCAGTTCTTC
CDR3: CASKHRDINEQFF

J: TRBJ2-2
size: few
D: -
V: TRBV6-4
DNA: TGTGCCCACCGGGAGAACACCGGGGAGCTGTTTTTT
CDR3: CAHRENTGELFF

J: TRBJ2-7
size: -
D: TRBD2
V: TRBV5-1
DNA: TGCGCCAGCAGTTTTAGCTCTAGCGGGAGGATATACGAGCAGTACTTC
CDR3: CASSFSSSGRIYEQYF

J: TRBJ2-5
size: -
D: -
V: TRBV27
DNA: TGTGCCAGCAGTTTCATGTGGGGGGAGACCCAGTACTTC
CDR3: CASSFMWGETQYF

J: TRBJ1-2
size: -
D: -
V: TRBV15
DNA: TGTGCCACCAGCAGATTCAGGGAATCCCCAGCGCACTATGGCTACACCTTC
CDR3: CATSRFRESPAHYGYTF

J: TRBJ2-3
size: few
D: TRBD1
V: TRBV5-1
DNA: TGCGCCAGCAGCTCAAACCGGGACAGTAGCACAGATACGCAGTATTTT
CDR3: CASSSNRDSSTDTQYF

J: TRBJ2-7
size: -
D: -
V: TRBV6-1
DNA: TGTGCCAGCAGTGAAATGGCCGGCACAGACGAGCAGTACTTC
CDR3: CASSEMAGTDEQYF

J: TRBJ2-7
size: -
D: -
V: TRBV21-1
DNA: TGTGCCAGCAGCCGCACCCTAAGAAACGGAGTTTACGAGCAGTACTTC
CDR3: CASSRTLRNGVYEQYF

J: TRBJ2-1
size: -
D: TRBD1
V: TRBV11-3
DNA: TGTGCCAGCAGATGGGACAGGGGAGCAGGGAATGAGCAGTTCTTC
CDR3: CASRWDRGAGNEQFF

J: TRBJ2-7
size: -
D: -
V: TRBV7-3
DNA: TGTGCCAGCAGCCCCGGGTCTGGCGAGCAGTACTTC
CDR3: CASSPGSGEQYF

J: TRBJ2-1
size: -
D: -
V: TRBV28
DNA: TGTGCCAGCAGTCCCCGGGTAGGTTCCTACAATGAGCAGTTCTTC
CDR3: CASSPRVGSYNEQFF

J: TRBJ1-5
size: -
D: -
V: TRBV5-6
DNA: TGTGCCAGCAGCCGGCGGGGCACCCCCCTATATAGCAATCAGCCCCAGCATTTT
CDR3: CASSRRGTPLYSNQPQHF

J: TRBJ1-2
size: -
D: -
V: TRBV15
DNA: TGTGCCACCAGCAGAGATAGGTCTCCGGGGGTGCGGGGCTACACCTTC
CDR3: CATSRDRSPGVRGYTF

J: TRBJ2-7
size: -
D: -
V: TRBV10-1
DNA: TGCGCCAGCAGTGATCCGGGAGAAGCAGAGCAGTACTTC
CDR3: CASSDPGEAEQYF

J: TRBJ2-1
size: few
D: TRBD2
V: TRBV4-1
DNA: TGCGCCAGCAGCCAAGATCTAGCGGGAGCCAATGAGCAGTTCTTC
CDR3: CASSQDLAGANEQFF

J: TRBJ2-7
size: -
D: -
V: TRBV4-1
DNA: TGCGCCAGCAGCCAAGATGTGGGACTTGTCTCCTACGAGCAGTACTTC
CDR3: CASSQDVGLVSYEQYF

J: TRBJ2-1
size: medium-sized
D: -
V: TRBV6-1
DNA: TGTGCCAGCAGCATAGCGGAGACCAATGAGCAGTTCTTC
CDR3: CASSIAETNEQFF

J: TRBJ1-4
size: -
D: -
V: TRBV27
DNA: TGTGCCAGCAGTTTGTCCCTGCCGGGGGCGATAAATGAAAAACTGTTTTTT
CDR3: CASSLSLPGAINEKLFF

J: TRBJ2-3
size: -
D: -
V: TRBV11-2
DNA: TGTGCCAGCAGCCCCCCTCTAGCCCATAGCACAGATACGCAGTATTTT
CDR3: CASSPPLAHSTDTQYF